This T cell receptor (beta chain) was recorded in a study of cytomegalovirus exposure and HLA in healthy donors. In the case of this clone: The antigen is undetermined.

Each donor was nominally healthy when sampled (though unrecorded immune exposures were likely). The V end was cut by 5 bases, the J end by 10 bases, with 17 bases between. The CDR3 runs 13 residues. The germline CDR1 and CDR2 sequences are SGHTA and FQGTGA. PCR primers comprised 60 Vbeta and 13 Jbeta primers. The table came from immunoSEQ multiplex PCR; TCRdb's copy has only in-frame clones and leaves some out. Of approximately 190,000 clones listed, over 80% are singletons. Points from the study as a whole: The records held CMV serostatus as the only immune exposure information. Per a prior analysis, the majority of TCR beta V segments were productive roughly 87% or roughly 30% of the time. The study labeled fewer than 200 TCR beta chains cytomegalovirus-associated.

The rearrangement links TRBV7-3 to TRBJ1-1; tentative D call: TRBD1 (5 bases). Sequencing input: PBMCs. The source of this sequence is a man between 35 and 55 years old in good health and CMV-seropositive. For the CDR3, the DNA is TGTGCCAGCAGCCCGGGACTCCATTCGAGAGCTTTCTTT. This translates into CASSPGLHSRAFF.